Listed below are T cell receptor beta chains from one sample, sequenced in a study of Ad26.COV2.S vaccination and SARS-CoV-2 variants. Repertoires were generated with immunoSEQ multiplex PCR, while TCRdb's copy carries only in-frame clones and drops some. The repertoire includes about 400,000 clones, 92% of them detected once, and around 1.7% sits in the top ten. The input for sequencing was peripheral blood, taken in a trial of Ad26.COV2.S vaccine versus placebo. These receptor sequences come from a person aged 18-60 years who received the Ad26.COV2.S COVID-19 vaccine or a placebo. Both conserved end residues are part of each CDR3. The D gene is left open where the match is weak. Clone sizes are given selectively: once, few, many, or a class where the clone is expanded.

d_call	clone_size	v_call	j_call	cdr3_aa	cdr3_nt
NA	NA	TRBV5-8	TRBJ1-1	CASSQGLNTEAFF	TGTGCCAGCAGCCAGGGGTTGAACACTGAAGCTTTCTTT
NA	NA	TRBV6-2/TRBV6-3	TRBJ1-1	CASSYHLGAEGTEAFF	TGTGCCAGCAGTTACCACTTGGGGGCAGAGGGGACTGAAGCTTTCTTT
TRBD2	NA	TRBV19	TRBJ2-3	CASSTSGGVDTQYF	TGTGCCAGTAGTACTAGCGGGGGGGTAGATACGCAGTATTTT
NA	NA	TRBV6-5	TRBJ1-2	CASRSVLNYGYTF	TGTGCCAGCAGGTCCGTTTTAAACTATGGCTACACCTTC
TRBD1	NA	TRBV30	TRBJ1-1	CAWSGDSLMNTEAFF	TGTGCCTGGAGTGGGGACAGTCTTATGAACACTGAAGCTTTCTTT
TRBD2	once	TRBV9	TRBJ2-3	CASSSLAGASTDTQYF	TGTGCCAGCAGTAGTCTAGCGGGGGCTAGCACAGATACGCAGTATTTT
TRBD2	NA	TRBV5-1	TRBJ2-7	CASSLRLAGEYEQYF	TGCGCCAGCAGCTTAAGACTAGCGGGGGAGTACGAGCAGTACTTC
NA	NA	TRBV6-5	TRBJ1-5	CASSYSGSQPQHF	TGTGCCAGCAGTTACTCAGGGAGCCAGCCCCAGCATTTT
NA	once	TRBV6-5	TRBJ2-1	CASTGAYNEQFF	TGTGCCAGCACTGGGGCCTACAATGAGCAGTTCTTC
NA	NA	TRBV15	TRBJ2-1	CATSTTTGTQFF	TGTGCCACCAGCACTACCACCGGGACCCAGTTCTTC
NA	NA	TRBV28	TRBJ1-5	CASSFRTSNQPQHF	TGTGCCAGCAGTTTTCGTACTAGCAATCAGCCCCAGCATTTT
NA	NA	TRBV30	TRBJ1-5	CAWSLGQGHQPQHF	TGTGCCTGGAGTTTAGGCCAGGGACATCAGCCCCAGCATTTT
TRBD2	NA	TRBV5-4	TRBJ2-2	CASSPWGGANTGELFF	TGTGCCAGCAGCCCCTGGGGGGGGGCGAACACCGGGGAGCTGTTTTTT
NA	NA	TRBV18	TRBJ1-2	CASSPGATHNYGYTF	TGTGCCAGCTCACCAGGAGCGACGCATAACTATGGCTACACCTTC
NA	NA	TRBV6-5	TRBJ2-2	CASSYRRGWELFF	TGTGCCAGCAGCTACCGCAGGGGCTGGGAGCTGTTTTTT
TRBD1	NA	TRBV4-3	TRBJ1-3	CASSQDRAGGNTIYF	TGCGCCAGCAGCCAGGACAGGGCCGGTGGAAACACCATATATTTT
TRBD1	once	TRBV30	TRBJ1-5	CAWSDGQGYQPQHF	TGTGCCTGGAGCGACGGACAGGGATATCAGCCCCAGCATTTT
NA	NA	TRBV28	TRBJ2-5	CASSYQETQYF	TGTGCCAGCAGTTACCAAGAGACCCAGTACTTC
TRBD1	NA	TRBV14	TRBJ1-2	CASSPGQGVSNYGYTF	TGTGCCAGCAGCCCGGGACAGGGGGTCTCTAACTATGGCTACACCTTC
NA	NA	TRBV7-2	TRBJ2-7	CASSLVTSEQYF	TGTGCCAGCAGCTTAGTGACTTCCGAGCAGTACTTC
NA	NA	TRBV6-5	TRBJ1-6	CASSYRWNSPLHF	TGTGCCAGCAGTTATAGGTGGAATTCACCCCTCCACTTT
TRBD1	NA	TRBV28	TRBJ2-1	CASSLPGQGFYNEQFF	TGTGCCAGCAGTCTCCCGGGACAGGGGTTCTACAATGAGCAGTTCTTC